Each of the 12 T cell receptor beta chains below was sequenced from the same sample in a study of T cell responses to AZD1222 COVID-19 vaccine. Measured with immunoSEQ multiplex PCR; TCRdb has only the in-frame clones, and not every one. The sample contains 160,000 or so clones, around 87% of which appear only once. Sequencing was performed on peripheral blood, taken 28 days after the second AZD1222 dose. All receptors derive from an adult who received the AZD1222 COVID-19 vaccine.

The CDR3 DNA is TGTGCCAGCAGCCCCAGCCCCGGACTAGCGGGGTCCTACGAGCAGTACTTC. Encoded protein: CASSPSPGLAGSYEQYF. V is TRBV9 and J is TRBJ2-7; 12 nucleotides line up with TRBD2. The CDR3 length is 17 residues. V dropped 4 bases and J dropped 1; count of bases not matched to a gene: 9. Looked up from germline, CDR1 is SGDLS and CDR2 is YYNGEE.

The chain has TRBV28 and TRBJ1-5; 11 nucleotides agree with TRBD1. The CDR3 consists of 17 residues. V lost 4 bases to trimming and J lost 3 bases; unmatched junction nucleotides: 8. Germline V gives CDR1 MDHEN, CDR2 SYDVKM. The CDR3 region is CASSSRDRGRDNQPQHF. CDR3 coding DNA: TGTGCCAGCAGTTCCCGGGACAGGGGGAGAGACAATCAGCCCCAGCATTTT.

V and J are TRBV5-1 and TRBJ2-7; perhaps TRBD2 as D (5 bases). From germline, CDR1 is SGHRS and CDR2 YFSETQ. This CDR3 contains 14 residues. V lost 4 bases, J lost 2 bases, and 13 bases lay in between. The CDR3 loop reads CASSPGRGPYEQYF. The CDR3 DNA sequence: TGCGCCAGCAGCCCGGGGAGAGGGCCCTACGAGCAGTACTTC. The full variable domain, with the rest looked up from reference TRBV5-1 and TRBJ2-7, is KAGVTQTPRYLIKTRGQQVTLSCSPISGHRSVSWYQQTPGQGLQFLFEYFSETQRNKGNFPGRFSGRQFSNSRSEMNVSTLELGDSALYLCASSPGRGPYEQYFGPGTRLTVT.

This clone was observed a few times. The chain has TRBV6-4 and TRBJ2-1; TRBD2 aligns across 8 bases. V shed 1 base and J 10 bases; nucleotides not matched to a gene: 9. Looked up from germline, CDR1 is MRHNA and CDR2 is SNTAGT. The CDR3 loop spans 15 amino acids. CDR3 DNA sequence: TGTGCCAGCAGTGACTGGAGCGGGAGTAAAGGCGAGCAGTTCTTC. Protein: CASSDWSGSKGEQFF.

CDR3 sequence reads: CAWSVRLAGAYEQYF. DNA for the CDR3: TGTGCCTGGAGTGTACGACTAGCGGGAGCCTACGAGCAGTACTTC. This chain connects TRBV30 to TRBJ2-7; TRBD2 matches at 12 bases. Germline V lookup: CDR1 GTSNPN, CDR2 SVGIG (reference sequence). CDR3 size: 15 residues. V shed 0 bases, J shed 2 bases, and the junction held 2 bases outside the gene matches. Based on the CDR3 plus reference TRBV30 and TRBJ2-7, the full variable domain is SQTIHQWPATLVQPVGSPLSLECTVEGTSNPNLYWYRQAAGRGLQLLFYSVGIGQISSEVPQNLSASRPQDRQFILSSKKLLLSDSGFYLCAWSVRLAGAYEQYFGPGTRLTVT.

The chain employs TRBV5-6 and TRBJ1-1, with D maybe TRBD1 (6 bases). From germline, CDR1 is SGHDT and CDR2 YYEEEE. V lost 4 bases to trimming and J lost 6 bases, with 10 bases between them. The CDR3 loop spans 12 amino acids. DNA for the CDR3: TGTGCCAGCAGCATTAGGGGGGCTGAAGCTTTCTTT. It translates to CASSIRGAEAFF.

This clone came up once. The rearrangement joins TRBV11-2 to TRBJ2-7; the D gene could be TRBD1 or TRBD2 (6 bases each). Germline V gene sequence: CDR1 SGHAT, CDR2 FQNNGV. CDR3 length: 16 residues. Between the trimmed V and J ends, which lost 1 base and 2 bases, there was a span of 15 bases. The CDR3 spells CASSLVGGSVTYEQYF. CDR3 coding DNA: TGTGCCAGCAGCTTAGTCGGGGGCAGTGTCACCTACGAGCAGTACTTC.

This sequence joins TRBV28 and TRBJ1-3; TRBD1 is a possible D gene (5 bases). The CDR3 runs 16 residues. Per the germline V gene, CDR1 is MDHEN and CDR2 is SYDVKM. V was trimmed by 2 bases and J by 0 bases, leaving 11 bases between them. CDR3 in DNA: TGTGCCAGCAGTTTAAGGGCAGGGTCCTCTGGAAACACCATATATTTT. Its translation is CASSLRAGSSGNTIYF.

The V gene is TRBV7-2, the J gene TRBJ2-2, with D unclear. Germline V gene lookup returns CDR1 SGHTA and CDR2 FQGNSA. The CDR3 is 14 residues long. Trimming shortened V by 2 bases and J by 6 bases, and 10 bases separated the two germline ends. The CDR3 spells CASSLFQLAGELFF. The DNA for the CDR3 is TGTGCCAGCAGCTTATTCCAGTTAGCCGGGGAGCTGTTTTTT.

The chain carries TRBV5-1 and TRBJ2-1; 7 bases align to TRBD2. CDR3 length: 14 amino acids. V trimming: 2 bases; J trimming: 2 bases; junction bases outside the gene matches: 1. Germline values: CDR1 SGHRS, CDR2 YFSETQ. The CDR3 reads CASSLAGPYNEQFF. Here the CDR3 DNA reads TGCGCCAGCAGCTTAGCGGGACCCTACAATGAGCAGTTCTTC.

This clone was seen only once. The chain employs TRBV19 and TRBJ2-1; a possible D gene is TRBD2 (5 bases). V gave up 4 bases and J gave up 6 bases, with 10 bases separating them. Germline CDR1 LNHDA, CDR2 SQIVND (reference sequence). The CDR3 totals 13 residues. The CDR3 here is CASSNLEANEQFF. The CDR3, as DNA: TGTGCCAGTAGTAATCTGGAGGCCAATGAGCAGTTCTTC.

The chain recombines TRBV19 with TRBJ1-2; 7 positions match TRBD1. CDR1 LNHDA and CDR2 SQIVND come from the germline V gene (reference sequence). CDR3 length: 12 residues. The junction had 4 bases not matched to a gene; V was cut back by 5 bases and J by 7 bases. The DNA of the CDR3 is TGTGCCAGTAGTGAGGGGGCGCGTGGCTACACCTTC. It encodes CASSEGARGYTF.